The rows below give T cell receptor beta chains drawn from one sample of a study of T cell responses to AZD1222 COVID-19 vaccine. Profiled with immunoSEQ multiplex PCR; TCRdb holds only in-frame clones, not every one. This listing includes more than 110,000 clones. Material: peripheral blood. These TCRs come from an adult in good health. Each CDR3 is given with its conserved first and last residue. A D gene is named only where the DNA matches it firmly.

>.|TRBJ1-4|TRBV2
TGTGCCAGCAGTGAATCGCCCGCTAATGAAAAACTGTTTTTT
CASSESPANEKLFF
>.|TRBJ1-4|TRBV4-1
TGCGCCAGCAGCCAAGTTTTAAGGGATCCCAGGGAAAAACTGTTTTTT
CASSQVLRDPREKLFF
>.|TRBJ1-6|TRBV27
TGTGCCAGCAGTTTATGGCGGGAGACAGGCAATTCACCCCTCCACTTT
CASSLWRETGNSPLHF
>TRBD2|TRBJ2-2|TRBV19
TGTGCCAGTAGTCTGGGACTAGCGGAGGCCGGGGAGCTGTTTTTT
CASSLGLAEAGELFF
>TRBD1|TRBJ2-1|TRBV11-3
TGTGCCAGCAGCTTAAGGGGGACAGGGGGAAATGAGCAGTTCTTC
CASSLRGTGGNEQFF
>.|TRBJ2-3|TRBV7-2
TGTGCCAGCAGCCTTCGGGACCCGAGGGCGGATACGCAGTATTTT
CASSLRDPRADTQYF
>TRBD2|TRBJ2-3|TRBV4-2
TGTGCCAGCAGCCAAGGGTCACTAGCGGGGGGCAGCACAGATACGCAGTATTTT
CASSQGSLAGGSTDTQYF
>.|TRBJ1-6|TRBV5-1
TGCGCCAGCAGCTCCGCGGTAGATTCACCCCTCCACTTT
CASSSAVDSPLHF
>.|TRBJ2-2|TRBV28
TGTGCCAGCAGTTTACCCGGGGAGCTGTTTTTT
CASSLPGELFF
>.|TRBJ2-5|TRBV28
TGTGCCAGCAGGGGGGGCCCCGTGGTAGGGGAGACCCAGTACTTC
CASRGGPVVGETQYF
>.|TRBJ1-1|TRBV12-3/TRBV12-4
TGTGCCAGCAGTTTTGACACTGAAGCTTTCTTT
CASSFDTEAFF
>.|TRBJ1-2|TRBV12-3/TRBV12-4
TGTGCCAGCAGGGGTACAGGCAACTATGGCTACACCTTC
CASRGTGNYGYTF
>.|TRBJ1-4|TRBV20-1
TGCAGTGCTAATTCAGGTGAAAAACTGTTTTTT
CSANSGEKLFF
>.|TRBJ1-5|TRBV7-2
TGTGCCAGCAGCTTAGCGGGATATAGCAATCAGCCCCAGCATTTT
CASSLAGYSNQPQHF
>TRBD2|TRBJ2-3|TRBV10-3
TGTGCCATCAGTGCCCTAGCGGCGTCCGTGGATACGCAGTATTTT
CAISALAASVDTQYF
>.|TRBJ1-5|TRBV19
TGTGCCAGTAGTATAAATGTTTGTCCAGGAACATATAGCAATCAGCCCCAGCATTTT
CASSINVCPGTYSNQPQHF
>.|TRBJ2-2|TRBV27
TGTGCCAGCAGTCTCTGGGTGTCCGGGGAGCTGTTTTTT
CASSLWVSGELFF
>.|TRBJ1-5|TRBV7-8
TGTGCCAGCAGCTTAAGGTGGGGGAGAGGCAATCAGCCCCAGCATTTT
CASSLRWGRGNQPQHF
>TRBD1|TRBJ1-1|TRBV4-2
TGTGCCAGCAGCCAAGTCTGGCAGGAGGGGGCTACACCTGAAGCTTTCTTT
CASSQVWQEGATPEAFF
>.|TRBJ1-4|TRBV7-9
TGTGCCAGCAGTCGTGGACGGGGGGCAACTAATGAAAAACTGTTTTTT
CASSRGRGATNEKLFF
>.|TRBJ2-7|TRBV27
TGTGCCAGCAGGGGATACAACACGGACGAGCAGTACTTC
CASRGYNTDEQYF
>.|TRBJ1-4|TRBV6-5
TGTGCCAGCAGTTCGACAGTCGCAACTAATGAAAAACTGTTTTTT
CASSSTVATNEKLFF
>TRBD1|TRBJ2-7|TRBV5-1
TGCGCCAGCAGCGCGACAGGGTCCCACGAGCAGTACTTC
CASSATGSHEQYF
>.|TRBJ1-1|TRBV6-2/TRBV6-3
TGTGCCAGCAGTTACGCGGGACCGACGCCGGGGAAAGCTTTCTTT
CASSYAGPTPGKAFF
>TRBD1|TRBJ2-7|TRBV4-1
TGCGCCAGCAGCCCTAAACCTCTCCGGGACAGGGACGAGCAGTACTTC
CASSPKPLRDRDEQYF
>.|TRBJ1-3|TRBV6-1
TGTGCCAGCAGTCCCTCCTCCGGACCAAGATATTTT
CASSPSSGPRYF
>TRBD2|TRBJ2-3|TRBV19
TGTGCCAGTAGTATGACTAGCGGGGGTTCAGATACGCAGTATTTT
CASSMTSGGSDTQYF
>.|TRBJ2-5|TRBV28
TGTGCCAGCACAGTTTGGTGGGGATATAAACAAGAGACCCAGTACTTC
CASTVWWGYKQETQYF
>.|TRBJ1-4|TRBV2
TGTGCCTCCTCGCGGGAAAAACTGTTTTTT
CASSREKLFF
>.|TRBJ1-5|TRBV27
TGTGCCAGCAGTTTATCGATGTTAGATAATCAGCCCCAGCATTTT
CASSLSMLDNQPQHF
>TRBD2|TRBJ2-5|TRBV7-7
TGTGCCAGCAGCTTAAACCGGGGGGGCCTTGAGACCCAGTACTTC
CASSLNRGGLETQYF
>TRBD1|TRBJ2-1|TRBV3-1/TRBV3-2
TGTGCCAGCAGCCACCCCGGGACAGAGTCTCATGAGCAGTTCTTC
CASSHPGTESHEQFF
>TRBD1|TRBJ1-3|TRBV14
TGTGCCAGCAGCCCGTTAGACAGGGCTGGAAACACCATATATTTT
CASSPLDRAGNTIYF
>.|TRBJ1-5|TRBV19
TGTGCCAGTAGTACTGGCTTAGGAGCTTATCAGCCCCAGCATTTT
CASSTGLGAYQPQHF
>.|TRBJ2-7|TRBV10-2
TGCGCCAGCAGACAAACTCCGGGGTGGCCCGAGGGCGAGCAGTACTTC
CASRQTPGWPEGEQYF
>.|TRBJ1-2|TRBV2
TGTGCCAGCAATATGCGCCCTTATGGCTACACCTTC
CASNMRPYGYTF
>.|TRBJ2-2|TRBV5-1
TGCGCCAGCAGCTTGGACAGGGAAGACACCGGGGAGCTGTTTTTT
CASSLDREDTGELFF
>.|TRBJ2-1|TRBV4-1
TGCGCCAGCAGCCAAGAGCCAGGGGATAGAAATGAGCAGTTCTTC
CASSQEPGDRNEQFF
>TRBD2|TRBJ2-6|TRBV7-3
TGTGCCAGCAGCTTACTCGGGGGGAACGCTGGGGCCAACGTCCTGACTTTC
CASSLLGGNAGANVLTF
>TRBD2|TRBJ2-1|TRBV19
TGTGCCAGTAGTTCCGGCGGGGGGGCTTACAATGAGCAGTTCTTC
CASSSGGGAYNEQFF
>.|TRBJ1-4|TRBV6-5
TGTGCCAGCAGGCCCGGAAGTAGTGAAAAACTGTTTTTT
CASRPGSSEKLFF
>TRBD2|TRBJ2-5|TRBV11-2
TGTGCCAGCAGCCCTGGACTAGCGGGGGGGCGGGAGACCCAGTACTTC
CASSPGLAGGRETQYF
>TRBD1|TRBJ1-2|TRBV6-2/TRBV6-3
TGTGCCAGCAGTTACTCCGGACAGGGAAGCTATGGCTACACCTTC
CASSYSGQGSYGYTF
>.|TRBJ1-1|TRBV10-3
TGTGCCATCAGTGAGTTCGTCGGGGGGAAGTCCACTGAAGCTTTCTTT
CAISEFVGGKSTEAFF
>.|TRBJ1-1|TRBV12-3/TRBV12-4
TGTGCCAGCAGTTTCAGGGAGAGGACTGAAGCTTTCTTT
CASSFRERTEAFF